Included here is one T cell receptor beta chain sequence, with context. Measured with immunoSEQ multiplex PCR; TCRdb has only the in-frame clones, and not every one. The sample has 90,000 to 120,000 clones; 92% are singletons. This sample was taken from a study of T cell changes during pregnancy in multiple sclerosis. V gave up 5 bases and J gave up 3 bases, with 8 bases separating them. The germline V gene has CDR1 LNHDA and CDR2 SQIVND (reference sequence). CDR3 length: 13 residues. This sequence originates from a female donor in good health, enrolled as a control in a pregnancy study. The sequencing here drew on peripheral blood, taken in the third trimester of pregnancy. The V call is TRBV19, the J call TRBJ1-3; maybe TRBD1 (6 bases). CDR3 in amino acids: CASSGTYGNTIYF. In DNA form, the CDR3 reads TGTGCCAGTAGTGGGACATATGGAAACACCATATATTTT.